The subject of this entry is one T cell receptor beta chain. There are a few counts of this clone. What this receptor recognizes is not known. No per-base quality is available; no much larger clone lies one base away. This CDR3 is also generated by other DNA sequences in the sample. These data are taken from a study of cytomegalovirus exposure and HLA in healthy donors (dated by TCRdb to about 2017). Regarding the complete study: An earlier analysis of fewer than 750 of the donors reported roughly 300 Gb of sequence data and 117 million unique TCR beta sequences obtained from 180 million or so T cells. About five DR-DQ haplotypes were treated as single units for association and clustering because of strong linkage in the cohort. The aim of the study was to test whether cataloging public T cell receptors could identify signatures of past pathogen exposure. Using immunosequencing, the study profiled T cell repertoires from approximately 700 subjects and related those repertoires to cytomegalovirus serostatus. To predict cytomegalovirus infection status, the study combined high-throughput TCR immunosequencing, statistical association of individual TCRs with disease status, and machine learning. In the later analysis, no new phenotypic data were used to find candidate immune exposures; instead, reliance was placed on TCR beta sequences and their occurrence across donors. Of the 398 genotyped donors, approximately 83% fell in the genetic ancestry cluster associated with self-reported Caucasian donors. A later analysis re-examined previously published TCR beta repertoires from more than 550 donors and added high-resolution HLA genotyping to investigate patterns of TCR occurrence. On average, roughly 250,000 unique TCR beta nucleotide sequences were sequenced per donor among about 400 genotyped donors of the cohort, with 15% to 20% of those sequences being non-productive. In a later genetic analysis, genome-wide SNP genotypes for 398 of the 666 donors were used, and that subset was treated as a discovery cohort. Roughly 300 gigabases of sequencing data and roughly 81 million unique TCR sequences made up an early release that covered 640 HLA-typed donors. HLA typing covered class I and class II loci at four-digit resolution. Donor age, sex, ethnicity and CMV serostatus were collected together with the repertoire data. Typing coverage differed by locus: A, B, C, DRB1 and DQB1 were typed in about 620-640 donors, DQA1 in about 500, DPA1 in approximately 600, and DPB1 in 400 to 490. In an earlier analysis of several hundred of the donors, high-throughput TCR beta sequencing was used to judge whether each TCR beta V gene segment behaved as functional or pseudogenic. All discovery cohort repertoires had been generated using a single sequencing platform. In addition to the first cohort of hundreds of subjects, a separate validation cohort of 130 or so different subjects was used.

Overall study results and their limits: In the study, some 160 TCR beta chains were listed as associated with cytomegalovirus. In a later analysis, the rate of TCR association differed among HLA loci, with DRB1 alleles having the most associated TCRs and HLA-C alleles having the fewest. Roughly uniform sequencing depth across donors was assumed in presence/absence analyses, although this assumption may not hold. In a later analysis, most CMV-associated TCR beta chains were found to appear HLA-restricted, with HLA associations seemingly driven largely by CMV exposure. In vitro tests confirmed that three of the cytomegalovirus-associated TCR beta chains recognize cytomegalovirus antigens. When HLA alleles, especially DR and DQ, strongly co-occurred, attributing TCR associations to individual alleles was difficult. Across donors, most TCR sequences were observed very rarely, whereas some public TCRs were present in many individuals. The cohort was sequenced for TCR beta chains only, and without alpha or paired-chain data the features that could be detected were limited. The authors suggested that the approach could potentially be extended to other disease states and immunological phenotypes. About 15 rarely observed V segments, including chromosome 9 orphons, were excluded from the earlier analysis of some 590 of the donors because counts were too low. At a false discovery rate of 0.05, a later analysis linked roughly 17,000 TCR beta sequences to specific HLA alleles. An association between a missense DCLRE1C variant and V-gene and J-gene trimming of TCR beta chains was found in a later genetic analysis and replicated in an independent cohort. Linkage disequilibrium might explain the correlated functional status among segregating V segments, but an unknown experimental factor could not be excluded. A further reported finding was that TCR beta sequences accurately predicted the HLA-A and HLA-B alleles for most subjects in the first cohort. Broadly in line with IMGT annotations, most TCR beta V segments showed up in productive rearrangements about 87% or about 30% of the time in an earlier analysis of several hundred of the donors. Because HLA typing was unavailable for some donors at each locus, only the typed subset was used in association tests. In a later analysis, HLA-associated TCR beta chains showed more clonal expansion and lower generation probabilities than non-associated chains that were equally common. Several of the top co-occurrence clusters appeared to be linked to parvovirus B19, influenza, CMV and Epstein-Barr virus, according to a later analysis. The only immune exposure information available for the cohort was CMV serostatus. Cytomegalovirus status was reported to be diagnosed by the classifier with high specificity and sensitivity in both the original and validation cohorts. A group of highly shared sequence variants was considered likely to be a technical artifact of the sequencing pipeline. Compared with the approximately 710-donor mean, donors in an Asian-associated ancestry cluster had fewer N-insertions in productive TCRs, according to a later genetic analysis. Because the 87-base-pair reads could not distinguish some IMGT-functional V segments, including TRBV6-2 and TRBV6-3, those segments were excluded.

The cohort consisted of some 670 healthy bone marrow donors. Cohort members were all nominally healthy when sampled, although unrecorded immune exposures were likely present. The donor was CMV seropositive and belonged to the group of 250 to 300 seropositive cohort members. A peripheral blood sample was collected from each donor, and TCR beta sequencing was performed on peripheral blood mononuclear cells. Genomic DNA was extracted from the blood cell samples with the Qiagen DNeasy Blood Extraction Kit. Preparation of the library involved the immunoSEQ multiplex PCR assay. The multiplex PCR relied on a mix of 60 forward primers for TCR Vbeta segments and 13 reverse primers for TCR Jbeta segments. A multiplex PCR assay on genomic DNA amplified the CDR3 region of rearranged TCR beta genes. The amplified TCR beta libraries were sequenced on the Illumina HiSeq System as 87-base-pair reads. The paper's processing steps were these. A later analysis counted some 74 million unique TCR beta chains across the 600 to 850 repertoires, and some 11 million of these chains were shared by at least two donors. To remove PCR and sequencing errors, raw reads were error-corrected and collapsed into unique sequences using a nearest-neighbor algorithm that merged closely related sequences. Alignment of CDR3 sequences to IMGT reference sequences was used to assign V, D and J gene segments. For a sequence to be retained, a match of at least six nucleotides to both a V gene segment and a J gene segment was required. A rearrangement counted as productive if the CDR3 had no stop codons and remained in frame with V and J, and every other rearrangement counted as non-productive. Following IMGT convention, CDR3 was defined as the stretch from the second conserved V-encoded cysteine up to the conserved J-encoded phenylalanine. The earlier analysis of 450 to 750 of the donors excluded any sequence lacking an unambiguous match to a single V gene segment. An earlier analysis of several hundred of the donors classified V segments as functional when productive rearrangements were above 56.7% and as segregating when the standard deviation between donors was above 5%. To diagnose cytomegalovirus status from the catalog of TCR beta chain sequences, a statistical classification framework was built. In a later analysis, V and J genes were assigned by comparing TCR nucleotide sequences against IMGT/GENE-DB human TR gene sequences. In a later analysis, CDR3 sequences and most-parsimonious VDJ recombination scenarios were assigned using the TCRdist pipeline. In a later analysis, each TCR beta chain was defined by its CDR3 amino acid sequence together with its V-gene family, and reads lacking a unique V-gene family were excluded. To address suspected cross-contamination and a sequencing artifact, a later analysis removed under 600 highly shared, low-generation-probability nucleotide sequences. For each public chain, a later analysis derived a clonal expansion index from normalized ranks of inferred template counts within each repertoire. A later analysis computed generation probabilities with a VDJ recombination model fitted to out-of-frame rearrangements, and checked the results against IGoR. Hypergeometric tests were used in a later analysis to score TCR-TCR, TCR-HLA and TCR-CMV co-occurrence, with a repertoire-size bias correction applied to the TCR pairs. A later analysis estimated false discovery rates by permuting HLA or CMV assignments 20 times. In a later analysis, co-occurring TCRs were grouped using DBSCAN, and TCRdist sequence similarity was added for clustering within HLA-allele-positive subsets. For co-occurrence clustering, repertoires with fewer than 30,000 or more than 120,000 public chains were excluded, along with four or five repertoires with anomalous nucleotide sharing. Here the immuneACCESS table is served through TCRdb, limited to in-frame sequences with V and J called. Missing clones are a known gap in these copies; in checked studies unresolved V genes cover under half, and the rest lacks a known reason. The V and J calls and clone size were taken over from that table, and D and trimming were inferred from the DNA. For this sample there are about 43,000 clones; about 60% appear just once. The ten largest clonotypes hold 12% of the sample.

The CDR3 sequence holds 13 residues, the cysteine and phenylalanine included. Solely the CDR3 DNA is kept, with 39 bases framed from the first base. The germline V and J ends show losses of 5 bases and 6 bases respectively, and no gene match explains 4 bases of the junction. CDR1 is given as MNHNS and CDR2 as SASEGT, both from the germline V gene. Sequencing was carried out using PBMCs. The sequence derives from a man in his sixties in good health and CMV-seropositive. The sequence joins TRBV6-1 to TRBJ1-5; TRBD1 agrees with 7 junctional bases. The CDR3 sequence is CASSTTGLQPQHF. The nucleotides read TGTGCCAGCAGTACGACAGGGCTTCAGCCCCAGCATTTT.